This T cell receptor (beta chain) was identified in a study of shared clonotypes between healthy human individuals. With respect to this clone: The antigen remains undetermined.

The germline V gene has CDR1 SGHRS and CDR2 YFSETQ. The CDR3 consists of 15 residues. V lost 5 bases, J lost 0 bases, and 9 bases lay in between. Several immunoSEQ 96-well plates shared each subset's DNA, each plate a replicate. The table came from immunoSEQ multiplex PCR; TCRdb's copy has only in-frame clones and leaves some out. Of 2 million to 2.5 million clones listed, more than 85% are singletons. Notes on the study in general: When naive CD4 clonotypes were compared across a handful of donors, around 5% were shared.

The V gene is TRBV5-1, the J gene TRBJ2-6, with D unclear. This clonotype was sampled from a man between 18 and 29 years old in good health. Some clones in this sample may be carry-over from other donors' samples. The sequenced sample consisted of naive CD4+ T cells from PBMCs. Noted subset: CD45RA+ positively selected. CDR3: CASRVQGSGANVLTF. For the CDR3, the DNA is TGCGCCAGCAGAGTACAAGGCTCTGGGGCCAACGTCCTGACTTTC.